This T cell receptor beta chain came from a study of blood T cell repertoires in COVID-19 (dated by TCRdb to between 2020 and 2021). Regarding the study in general: Samples covering the acute and convalescent phases of COVID-19 were provided by collaborators in the United States, Italy and Spain. The material from the prospective study consisted of cDNA or gDNA derived from T cells, B-cell-depleted T cells, or PBMCs. Subjects who had been exposed to COVID-19, were actively infected with it, or had recovered from it provided the deeply sampled blood TCRbeta repertoires that made up the dataset. The repertoires were made available in a free public database intended to serve as a resource for research on the immune response to SARS-CoV-2. Samples came from the ongoing ImmuneRACE study (first 160 participants) plus 1,254 subjects from 6 global collaborators. The sample metadata nearly always contained a de-identified subject ID, COVID-19 status, age in years and sex. HLA class I and class II types, where available, came from metadata supplied by the sample provider rather than from assay-based typing. Overall study outcomes, separate from this receptor: Clinical and demographic metadata were provided uncurated, with the amount varying by source and participant.

At one collaborating source in Seattle, patients were enrolled during active infection and were followed longitudinally through the course of disease. Whole blood was collected in K2EDTA tubes by collaborating institutions according to the institutions' own protocols. Collaborator samples were shipped for TCRbeta analysis as frozen whole blood, isolated PBMCs, or DNA extracted from either sample type. TCRbeta CDR3 regions were amplified from genomic DNA using the immunoSEQ Assay, a bias-controlled multiplex PCR. The study's own analysis went as follows. The number of nucleated cells in each sample was estimated from the amplification of reference gene primers within the assay. To quantify the absolute abundance of each unique TCRbeta CDR3 rearrangement, sequence reads were collapsed and filtered. Productive Simpson clonality was computed per sample as the square root of Simpson's diversity index over productive rearrangements. Entries here come from immuneACCESS through TCRdb and include only in-frame sequences with V and J called. Some clones fail to appear in such tables; in the studies checked, an unresolved V gene covers under half of the shortfall, and the cause of the remainder is unknown. V, J and clone size derive from that table, while D and trimming were established from the DNA sequence. In all, the sample holds 150,000 to 250,000 clones, and roughly 77% of those were seen once. 5.5% to 7% of the sample goes to the ten largest clones.

Concerning this clone itself: The antigen it binds to is not known. No base-level quality is on record; no much larger clone is a single base apart.

The sample taken for sequencing was peripheral blood. The sequence was obtained from a woman between 40 and 55 years old with COVID-19, enrolled during active disease.

The CDR3 has the sequence CASSLGGGAYGYTF. The sequenced DNA is TGCGCCAGCAGCTTGGGCGGGGGCGCCTATGGCTACACCTTC. The chain is made from TRBV5-1 and TRBJ1-2; TRBD1 could be the D gene, as 6 bases match. V is cut by 0 bases and J by 4 bases, and the space between the germline ends is 10 bases. CDR1 SGHRS and CDR2 YFSETQ were looked up in the germline V gene. The CDR3 measures 14 amino acids from cysteine to phenylalanine. Just the 42-base CDR3 DNA is kept, in frame starting at base 1.